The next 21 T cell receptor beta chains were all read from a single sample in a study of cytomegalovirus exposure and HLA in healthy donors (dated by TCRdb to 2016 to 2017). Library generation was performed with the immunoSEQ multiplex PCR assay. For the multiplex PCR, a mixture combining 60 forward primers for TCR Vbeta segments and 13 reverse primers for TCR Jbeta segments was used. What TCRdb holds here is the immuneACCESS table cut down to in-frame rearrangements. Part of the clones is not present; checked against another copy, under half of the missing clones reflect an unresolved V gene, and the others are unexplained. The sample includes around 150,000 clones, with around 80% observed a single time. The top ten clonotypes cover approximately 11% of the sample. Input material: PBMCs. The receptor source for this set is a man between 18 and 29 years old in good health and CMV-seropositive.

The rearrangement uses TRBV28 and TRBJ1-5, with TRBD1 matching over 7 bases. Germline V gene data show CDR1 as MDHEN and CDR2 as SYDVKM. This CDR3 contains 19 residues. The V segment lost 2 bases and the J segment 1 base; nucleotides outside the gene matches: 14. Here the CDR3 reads CASSLLYPNGTVSNQPQHF. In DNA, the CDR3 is TGTGCCAGCAGTTTACTTTATCCCAACGGGACAGTAAGCAATCAGCCCCAGCATTTT.

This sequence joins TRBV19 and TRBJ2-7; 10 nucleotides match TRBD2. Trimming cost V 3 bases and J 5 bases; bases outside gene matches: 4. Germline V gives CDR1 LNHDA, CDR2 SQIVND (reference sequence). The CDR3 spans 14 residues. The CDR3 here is CASSISSGSNEQYF. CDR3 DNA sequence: TGTGCCAGTAGTATTTCTAGCGGGAGCAACGAGCAGTACTTC.

This CDR3 reads CATTSGISFGEQYF. In nucleotides, the CDR3 is TGTGCCACCACTAGCGGGATTTCTTTTGGCGAGCAGTACTTC. J is TRBJ2-7 and V is TRBV6-1, with TRBD2 matching over 10 bases. The CDR3 consists of 14 residues. V lost 10 bases, J lost 6 bases, and 12 bases stayed unmatched. The germline V gene encodes CDR1 MNHNS and CDR2 SASEGT.

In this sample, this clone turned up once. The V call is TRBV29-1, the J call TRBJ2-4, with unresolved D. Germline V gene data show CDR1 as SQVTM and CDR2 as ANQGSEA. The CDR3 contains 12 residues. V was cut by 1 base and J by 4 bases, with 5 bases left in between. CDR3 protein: CSVEGRKNIQYF. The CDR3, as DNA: TGCAGCGTTGAAGGCAGGAAAAACATTCAGTACTTC.

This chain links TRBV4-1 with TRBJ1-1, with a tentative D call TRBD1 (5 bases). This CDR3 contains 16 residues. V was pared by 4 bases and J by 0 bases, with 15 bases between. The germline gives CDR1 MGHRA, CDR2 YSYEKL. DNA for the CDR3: TGCGCCAGCAGCCCGTCCGTTATGACAGTGAACACTGAAGCTTTCTTT. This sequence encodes CASSPSVMTVNTEAFF.

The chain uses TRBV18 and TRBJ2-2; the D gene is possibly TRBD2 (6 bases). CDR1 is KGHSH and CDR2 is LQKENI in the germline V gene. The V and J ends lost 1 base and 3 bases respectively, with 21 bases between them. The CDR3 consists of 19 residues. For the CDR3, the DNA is TGTGCCAGCTCACCACGGGGACTCAGCGGGCGAGGACACACCGGGGAGCTGTTTTTT. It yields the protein CASSPRGLSGRGHTGELFF.

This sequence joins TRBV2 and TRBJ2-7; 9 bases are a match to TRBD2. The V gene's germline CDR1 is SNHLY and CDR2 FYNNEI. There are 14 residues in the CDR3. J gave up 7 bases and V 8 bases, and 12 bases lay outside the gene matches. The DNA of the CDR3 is TGTGCCAGCCTAAAGCGGGAGGTGCGGGGTGAGCAGTACTTC. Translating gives CASLKREVRGEQYF.

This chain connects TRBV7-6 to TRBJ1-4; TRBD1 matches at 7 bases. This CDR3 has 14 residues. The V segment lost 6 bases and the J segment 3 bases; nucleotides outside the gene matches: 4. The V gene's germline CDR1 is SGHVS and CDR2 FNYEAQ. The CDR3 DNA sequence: TGTGCCAGCAGTGTGGGGACAGCTAATGAAAAACTGTTTTTT. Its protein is CASSVGTANEKLFF.

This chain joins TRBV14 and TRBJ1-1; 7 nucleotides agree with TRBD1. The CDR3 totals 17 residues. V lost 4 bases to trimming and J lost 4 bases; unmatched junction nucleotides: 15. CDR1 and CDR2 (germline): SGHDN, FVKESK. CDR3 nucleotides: TGTGCCAGCAGCCCCCGACAGGGAGCTACCCTATTCACTGAAGCTTTCTTT. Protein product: CASSPRQGATLFTEAFF.

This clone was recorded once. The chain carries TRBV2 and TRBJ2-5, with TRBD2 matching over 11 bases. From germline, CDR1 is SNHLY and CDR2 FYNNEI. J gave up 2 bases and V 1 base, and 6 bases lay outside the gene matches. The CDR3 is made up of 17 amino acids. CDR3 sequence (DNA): TGTGCCAGCAGTGAAGAGGGAGGGACTAGCGGACAAGAGACCCAGTACTTC. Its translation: CASSEEGGTSGQETQYF.

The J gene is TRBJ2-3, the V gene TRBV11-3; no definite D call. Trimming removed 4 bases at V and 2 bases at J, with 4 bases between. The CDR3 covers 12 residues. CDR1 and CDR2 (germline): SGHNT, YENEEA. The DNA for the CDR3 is TGTGCCAGCAGCTACTTCACAGATACGCAGTATTTT. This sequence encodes CASSYFTDTQYF. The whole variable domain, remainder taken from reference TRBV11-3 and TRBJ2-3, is EAGVVQSPRYKIIEKKQPVAFWCNPISGHNTLYWYLQNLGQGPELLIRYENEEAVDDSQLPKDRFSAERLKGVDSTLKIQPAELGDSAVYLCASSYFTDTQYFGPGTRLTVL.

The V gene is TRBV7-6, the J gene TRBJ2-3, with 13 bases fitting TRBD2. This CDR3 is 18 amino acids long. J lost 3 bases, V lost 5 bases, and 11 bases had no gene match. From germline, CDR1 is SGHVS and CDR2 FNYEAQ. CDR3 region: CASSPLGGTSGITDTQYF. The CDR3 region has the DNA TGTGCCAGCAGCCCCCTGGGGGGGACTAGCGGGATTACAGATACGCAGTATTTT.

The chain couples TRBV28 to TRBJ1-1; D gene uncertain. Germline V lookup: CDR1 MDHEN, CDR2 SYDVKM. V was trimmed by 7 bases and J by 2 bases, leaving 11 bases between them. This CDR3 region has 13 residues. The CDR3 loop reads CASIFERNTEAFF. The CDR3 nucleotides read TGTGCCAGCATCTTCGAGAGAAACACTGAAGCTTTCTTT.

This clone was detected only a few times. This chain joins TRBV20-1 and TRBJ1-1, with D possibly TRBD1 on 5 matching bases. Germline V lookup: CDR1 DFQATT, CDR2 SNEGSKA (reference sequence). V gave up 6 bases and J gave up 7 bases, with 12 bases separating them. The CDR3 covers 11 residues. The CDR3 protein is CSAFGGNEAFF. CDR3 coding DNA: TGCAGTGCCTTTGGGGGGAATGAAGCTTTCTTT.

The CDR3 DNA sequence: TGTGCCAGCAGGGAACCGGGACAGGGGAACACTGAAGCTTTCTTT. It codes for CASREPGQGNTEAFF. The chain joins TRBV6-1 to TRBJ1-1, with TRBD1 identical over 9 bases. Germline assignment: CDR1 MNHNS and CDR2 SASEGT. CDR3 length equals 15 residues. Trimming took 6 bases from V and 1 from J; bases not matched to a gene: 6.

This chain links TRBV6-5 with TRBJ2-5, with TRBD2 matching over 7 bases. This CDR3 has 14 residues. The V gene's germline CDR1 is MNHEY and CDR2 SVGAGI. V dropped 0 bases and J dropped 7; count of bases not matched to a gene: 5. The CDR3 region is CASSYSSGGWTQYF. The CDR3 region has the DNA TGTGCCAGCAGTTACTCTTCGGGGGGATGGACCCAGTACTTC.

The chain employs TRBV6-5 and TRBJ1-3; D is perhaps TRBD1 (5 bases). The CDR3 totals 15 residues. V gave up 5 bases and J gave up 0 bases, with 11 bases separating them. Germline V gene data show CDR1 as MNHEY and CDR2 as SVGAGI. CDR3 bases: TGTGCCAGCAGTCGTCGGACAAACTCTGGAAACACCATATATTTT. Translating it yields CASSRRTNSGNTIYF.

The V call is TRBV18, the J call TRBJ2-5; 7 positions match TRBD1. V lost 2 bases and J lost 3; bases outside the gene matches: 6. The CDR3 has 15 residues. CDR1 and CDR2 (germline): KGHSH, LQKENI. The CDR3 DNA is TGTGCCAGCTCACCAGCTCGGACAGGAGAAGAGACCCAGTACTTC. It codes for CASSPARTGEETQYF.

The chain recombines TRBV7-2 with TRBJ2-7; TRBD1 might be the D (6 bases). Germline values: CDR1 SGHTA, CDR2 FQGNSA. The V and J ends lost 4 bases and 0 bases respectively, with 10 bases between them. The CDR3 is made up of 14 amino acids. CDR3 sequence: CASSYEQGSYEQYF. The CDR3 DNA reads TGTGCCAGCAGCTACGAACAGGGCTCCTACGAGCAGTACTTC.

The CDR3 sequence: CASSPGTSGSYEQYF. The CDR3 coding sequence is TGTGCCAGCAGCCCCGGGACTAGCGGCTCCTACGAGCAGTACTTC. The rearrangement joins TRBV7-9 to TRBJ2-7, with 11 positions matching TRBD2. The CDR3 contains 15 residues. V lost 5 bases to trimming and J lost 0 bases; unmatched junction nucleotides: 3. Germline V gene sequence: CDR1 SEHNR, CDR2 FQNEAQ (reference sequence).

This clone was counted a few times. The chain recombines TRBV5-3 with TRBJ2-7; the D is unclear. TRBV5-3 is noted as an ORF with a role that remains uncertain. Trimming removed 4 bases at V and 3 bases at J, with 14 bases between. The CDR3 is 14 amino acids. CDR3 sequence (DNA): TGTGCCAGAAGCCACTCCTTGTCCCTCTACGAGCAGTACTTC. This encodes CARSHSLSLYEQYF.